This T cell receptor (beta chain) was recovered during a study of shared clonotypes between healthy human individuals. Study findings and constraints: Around 5% of naive CD4 clonotypes were common to a few donors.

Note on this clone: Its specificity is not known.

Method: immunoSEQ multiplex PCR; TCRdb's copy keeps in-frame clones and lacks some. The repertoire holds 950,000 to 1,100,000 clones, with about 84% as singletons. Germline values: CDR1 SGHRS, CDR2 YFSETQ. This CDR3 spans 14 amino acids. V lost 1 base and J 1 base, leaving 8 bases between the germline ends. What was sequenced was memory CD4+ T cells from PBMCs. Subset specified: CD45RA-negative fraction. The chain couples TRBV5-1 to TRBJ2-5; D perhaps matches TRBD1 (6 bases). This clonotype originated in a man aged 18 to 29 in good health. Some clones in this sample may be carry-over from other donors' samples. The CDR3 here is CASSLRGSQETQYF. In DNA form, the CDR3 reads TGCGCCAGCAGCTTGAGGGGGAGCCAAGAGACCCAGTACTTC.